This T cell receptor beta chain stems from a study of shared T cell receptors in the human thymus. Profiling relied on immunoSEQ multiplex PCR, and the TCRdb table lists in-frame clones only, not all of them. The sample records under 850,000 clones, roughly 90% being singletons. J lost 0 bases, V lost 6 bases, and 5 bases had no gene match. This CDR3 contains 16 residues. CDR1 is MNHEY, CDR2 SMNVEV, per germline (reference sequence). A further study also used this sample, focusing on human thymus T cells. Per that paper: Unrelated individuals were reported by related research to share highly overlapping thymic repertoires.

The chain couples TRBV27 to TRBJ1-4; 9 bases align to TRBD1. The specimen sequenced was thymocytes. This clonotype originated in a boy less than two years old with a congenital heart defect. The chain's CDR3 is CASRHRGHATNEKLFF. The CDR3 region has the DNA TGTGCCAGCAGACACAGGGGGCATGCAACTAATGAAAAACTGTTTTTT.